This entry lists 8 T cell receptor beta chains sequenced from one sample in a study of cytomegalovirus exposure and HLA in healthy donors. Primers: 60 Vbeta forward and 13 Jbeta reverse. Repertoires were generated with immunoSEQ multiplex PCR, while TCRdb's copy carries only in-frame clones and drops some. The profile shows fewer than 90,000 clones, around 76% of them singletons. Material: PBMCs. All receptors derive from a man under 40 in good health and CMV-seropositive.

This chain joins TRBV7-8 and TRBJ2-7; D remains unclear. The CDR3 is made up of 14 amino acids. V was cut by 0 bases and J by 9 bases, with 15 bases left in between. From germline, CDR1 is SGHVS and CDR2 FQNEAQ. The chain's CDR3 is CASSLAPTVTGQYF. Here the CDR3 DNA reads TGTGCCAGCAGCTTAGCCCCAACGGTTACGGGGCAGTACTTC.

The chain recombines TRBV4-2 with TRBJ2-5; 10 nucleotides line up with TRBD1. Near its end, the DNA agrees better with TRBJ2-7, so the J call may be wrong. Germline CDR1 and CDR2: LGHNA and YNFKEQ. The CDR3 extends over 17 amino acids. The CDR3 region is CASSQNRDRGKFYEQYF. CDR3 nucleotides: TGTGCCAGCAGCCAAAACCGGGACAGGGGAAAGTTCTACGAGCAGTACTTC.

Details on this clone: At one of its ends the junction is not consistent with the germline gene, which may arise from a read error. CDR3 nucleotides: TGTGCCAGCAGTTACTCCCCGGACGGGGGTCAGCCCCAGCATTTT. It encodes CASSYSPDGGQPQHF. The chain carries TRBV10-3 and TRBJ1-5; maybe TRBD1 (5 bases). Looked up from germline, CDR1 is ENHRY and CDR2 is SYGVKD. This CDR3 contains 15 residues.

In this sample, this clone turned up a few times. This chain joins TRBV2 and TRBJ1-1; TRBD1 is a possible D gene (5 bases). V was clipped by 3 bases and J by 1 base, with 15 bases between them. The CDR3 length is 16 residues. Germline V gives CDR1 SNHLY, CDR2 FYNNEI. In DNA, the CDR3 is TGTGCCAGCAGTGATGACGGACAATACGCGAACACTGAAGCTTTCTTT. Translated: CASSDDGQYANTEAFF. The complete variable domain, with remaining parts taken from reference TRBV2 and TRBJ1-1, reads EPEVTQTPSHQVTQMGQEVILRCVPISNHLYFYWYRQILGQKVEFLVSFYNNEISEKSEIFDDQFSVERPDGSNFTLKIRSTKLEDSAMYFCASSDDGQYANTEAFFGQGTRLTVV.

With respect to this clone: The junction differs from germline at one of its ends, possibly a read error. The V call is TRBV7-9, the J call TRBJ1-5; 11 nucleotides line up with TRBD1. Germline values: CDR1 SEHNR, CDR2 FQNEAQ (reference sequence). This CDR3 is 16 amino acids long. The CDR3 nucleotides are TGTTCCAGCAGCTCCTCCGGGACAGGGGGTGATCAGCCCCAGCATTTT. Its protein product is CSSSSSGTGGDQPQHF.

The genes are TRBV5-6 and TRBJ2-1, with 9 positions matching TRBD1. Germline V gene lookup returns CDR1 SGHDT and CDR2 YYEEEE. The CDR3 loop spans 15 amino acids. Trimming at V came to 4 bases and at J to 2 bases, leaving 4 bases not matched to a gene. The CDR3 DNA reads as TGTGCCAGCAGCCCAAGACAGGGGGCCTACAATGAGCAGTTCTTC. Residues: CASSPRQGAYNEQFF.

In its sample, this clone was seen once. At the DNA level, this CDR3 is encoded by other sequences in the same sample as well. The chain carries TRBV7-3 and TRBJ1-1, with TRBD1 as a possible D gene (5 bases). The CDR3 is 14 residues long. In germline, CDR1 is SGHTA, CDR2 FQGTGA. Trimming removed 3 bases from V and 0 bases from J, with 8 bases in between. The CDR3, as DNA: TGTGCCAGCAGCTTGGGGGGGTTGAACACTGAAGCTTTCTTT. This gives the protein CASSLGGLNTEAFF.

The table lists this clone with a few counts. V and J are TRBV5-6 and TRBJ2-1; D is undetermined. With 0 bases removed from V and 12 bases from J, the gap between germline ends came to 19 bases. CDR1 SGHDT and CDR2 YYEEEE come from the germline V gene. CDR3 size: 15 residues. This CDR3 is CASSLAAGLLAGQFF. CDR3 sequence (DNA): TGTGCCAGCAGCTTGGCGGCAGGATTGTTGGCAGGGCAGTTCTTC.